The 24 T cell receptor beta chains listed next were all sequenced from one sample in a study of radiotherapy plus CTLA-4 blockade in lung cancer listed by TCRdb under 2018. Libraries were constructed by the immunoSEQ multiplex PCR assay. The immuneACCESS repertoire file appears here via TCRdb, limited to in-frame rearrangements. These files lack a portion of the clones; in checked studies, under half of the deficit traces to unresolved V genes, and the cause of the others is not known. The sample table records about 30,000 clones; around 80% of these occur just once. 7.5% to 8% of the sample rests with the top ten. The specimen comprised peripheral blood, sampled from a patient treated with radiotherapy plus ipilimumab. These TCRs come from a human donor with non-small cell lung cancer who had stable disease on radiotherapy plus ipilimumab.

V and J are TRBV7-9 and TRBJ2-5, with D perhaps TRBD1 or TRBD2 (6 bases each). The end of the DNA is better explained by TRBJ2-7, so the J call may be wrong. This CDR3 is 14 amino acids long. Germline CDR1 reads SEHNR; CDR2 reads FQNEAQ (reference sequence). CDR3 nucleotide sequence: TGTGCCAGCAGCTTAGCGGGGGGCGGCAACGAGCAGTACTTC. Encoded protein: CASSLAGGGNEQYF.

The chain couples TRBV10-3 to TRBJ1-1; the D gene is possibly TRBD1 (5 bases). CDR1 ENHRY and CDR2 SYGVKD come from the germline V gene. The CDR3 sequence is 16 residues long. The V and J ends lost 2 bases and 0 bases respectively, with 13 bases between them. The CDR3 coding sequence is TGTGCCATCAGTGAGCCGGACACAGAGATGAACACTGAAGCTTTCTTT. Translating it yields CAISEPDTEMNTEAFF.

The V call is TRBV6-5, the J call TRBJ1-4, with a possible D match to TRBD1 (6 bases). This CDR3 contains 15 residues. With 2 bases removed from V and 4 bases from J, the gap between germline ends came to 11 bases. The germline CDR1 and CDR2 sequences are MNHEY and SVGAGI. CDR3 amino acids: CASSYNLDSNEKLFF. DNA for the CDR3: TGTGCCAGCAGTTACAATCTGGACAGTAATGAAAAACTGTTTTTT.

The rearrangement joins TRBV4-3 to TRBJ1-2; 8 nucleotides match TRBD1. From germline, CDR1 is LGHNA and CDR2 YSLEER. This CDR3 is 14 amino acids long. Trimming cost V 2 bases and J 4 bases; bases outside gene matches: 3. The CDR3 region has the DNA TGCGCCAGCAGCCAACAGGGGGCCACCTATGGCTACACCTTC. Protein sequence: CASSQQGATYGYTF.

The chain couples TRBV6-5 to TRBJ2-7; maybe TRBD1 (5 bases). Germline assignment: CDR1 MNHEY and CDR2 SVGAGI. Trimming removed 4 bases at V and 5 bases at J, with 18 bases between. The CDR3 is made up of 15 amino acids. The chain's CDR3 is CASSSRTPVLDEQYV. CDR3 coding DNA: TGTGCCAGCAGTTCCCGGACACCCGTTCTCGACGAGCAGTACGTC.

The rearrangement uses TRBV14 and TRBJ1-1; D not resolved. Germline V gives CDR1 SGHDN, CDR2 FVKESK. CDR3 length equals 16 residues. The V end was cut by 3 bases, the J end by 1 base, with 15 bases between. CDR3: CASSQFVGWGNTEAFF. The CDR3 bases are TGTGCCAGCAGCCAGTTTGTGGGGTGGGGGAACACTGAAGCTTTCTTT.

The J gene is TRBJ2-7, the V gene TRBV6-1; D is unresolved. Germline V CDR1 and CDR2: MNHNS, SASEGT. The CDR3 runs 12 residues. Trimming took off 1 base at V and 6 bases at J, with 7 bases between the two ends. The CDR3 protein is CASSEVAGEQYV. Here the CDR3 DNA reads TGTGCCAGCAGTGAAGTAGCAGGCGAGCAGTACGTC.

This clone showed up just once. V gene TRBV29-1 combines with J gene TRBJ1-5; the match to TRBD1 covers 7 bases. Germline CDR1 SQVTM, CDR2 ANQGSEA. CDR3 length: 15 residues. The V gene end was trimmed by 1 base and the J gene end by 2 bases; junction bases not matched to a gene: 5. The CDR3 nucleotides read TGCAGCGTTGAAGTCGGAGGGGGCGGCAATCAGCCCCAGCATTTT. Translated: CSVEVGGGGNQPQHF.

The chain uses TRBV5-4 and TRBJ2-7; 7 nucleotides match TRBD1. V dropped 2 bases and J dropped 1; count of bases not matched to a gene: 9. Germline-derived CDR1 and CDR2 are SGHNT and YYREEE (reference sequence). The CDR3 has 16 amino acids. CDR3 nucleotides: TGTGCCAGCAGCTTCATTTCGACAGGGAGTTCCTACGAGCAGTACTTC. As protein: CASSFISTGSSYEQYF.

The chain employs TRBV11-2 and TRBJ2-1; D is perhaps TRBD2 (7 bases). With 3 bases removed from V and 0 bases from J, the gap between germline ends came to 9 bases. CDR3 length equals 15 residues. From germline, CDR1 is SGHAT and CDR2 FQNNGV. In nucleotides, the CDR3 is TGTGCCAGCAGCTTTGCGGGGGCCTCCTACAATGAGCAGTTCTTC. This encodes CASSFAGASYNEQFF.

J is TRBJ2-7 and V is TRBV6-1, with D tentatively TRBD2 (5 bases). The V end was cut by 7 bases, the J end by 1 base, with 11 bases between. The CDR3 extends over 13 amino acids. Germline V gene lookup returns CDR1 MNHNS and CDR2 SASEGT. The DNA for the CDR3 is TGTGCCAGCATACCCCCGGGGTCCTACGAGCAGTACTTC. As protein: CASIPPGSYEQYF.

This chain connects TRBV19 to TRBJ2-5, with 7 bases identical to TRBD1. This CDR3 region has 14 residues. J was trimmed by 2 bases and V by 4 bases; bases with no gene match: 4. The germline CDR1 and CDR2 sequences are LNHDA and SQIVND (reference sequence). CDR3 region: CASSTRDSQETQYF. The DNA of the CDR3 is TGTGCCAGTAGTACCCGGGACAGTCAAGAGACCCAGTACTTC.

This clone was picked up a small number of times. This rearrangement joins TRBV5-4 to TRBJ1-2; the D gene is possibly TRBD1 (6 bases). Germline V gene lookup returns CDR1 SGHNT and CDR2 YYREEE (reference sequence). The V end was cut by 4 bases, the J end by 2 bases, with 12 bases between. CDR3 size: 14 residues. CDR3 residues: CASSPITGNYGYTF. CDR3 in DNA: TGTGCCAGCAGCCCAATCACAGGGAACTATGGCTACACCTTC.

This rearrangement joins TRBV5-4 to TRBJ1-1, with D unresolved. Trimming removed 1 base from V and 0 bases from J, with 10 bases in between. In germline, CDR1 is SGHNT, CDR2 YYREEE (reference sequence). This CDR3 spans 15 amino acids. CDR3 loop: CASSLPGSMNTEAFF. DNA of the CDR3: TGTGCCAGCAGCTTGCCAGGATCGATGAACACTGAAGCTTTCTTT.

This chain links TRBV28 with TRBJ1-1, with D unresolved. CDR3 length: 15 residues. V dropped 5 bases and J dropped 1 base, with 14 bases sitting between them. Germline V gene data show CDR1 as MDHEN and CDR2 as SYDVKM. The CDR3 reads CASSRDPGTNTEAFF. The CDR3 nucleotides are TGTGCCAGCAGTCGTGACCCCGGAACGAACACTGAAGCTTTCTTT.

The chain joins TRBV5-5 to TRBJ2-3; 9 bases fit TRBD2. V dropped 4 bases and J dropped 2; count of bases not matched to a gene: 11. This CDR3 has 17 residues. Germline CDR1 is SGHKS and CDR2 is YYEKEE (reference sequence). The chain's CDR3 is CASSPLVAGDLTDTQYF. DNA for the CDR3: TGTGCCAGCAGCCCCCTCGTAGCGGGGGACCTCACAGATACGCAGTATTTT.

The CDR3 is CASRGRTGFEKLFF. CDR3 sequence (DNA): TGTGCCAGCAGGGGTAGGACAGGGTTCGAAAAACTGTTTTTT. This chain uses TRBV6-1 with TRBJ1-4; TRBD1 aligns across 8 bases. J was trimmed by 8 bases and V by 6 bases; bases with no gene match: 8. Looked up from germline, CDR1 is MNHNS and CDR2 is SASEGT. This CDR3 is built from 14 residues.

This clone has a single count. The V gene is TRBV5-1, the J gene TRBJ1-1; possible D gene TRBD1, 5 bases. Germline V CDR1 and CDR2: SGHRS, YFSETQ. V was trimmed by 0 bases and J by 4 bases, leaving 10 bases between them. CDR3 length: 14 residues. The CDR3 is CASSLAGKGTEAFF. The DNA for the CDR3 is TGCGCCAGCAGCTTGGCAGGGAAAGGCACTGAAGCTTTCTTT.

The rearrangement joins TRBV9 to TRBJ1-2; TRBD1 matches at 12 bases. Germline values: CDR1 SGDLS, CDR2 YYNGEE. The CDR3 has 16 amino acids. Trimming took 4 bases from V and 4 from J; bases not matched to a gene: 8. The CDR3 spells CASSLGQGAYSYGYTF. As DNA, the CDR3 is TGTGCCAGCAGCTTGGGACAGGGGGCGTATAGCTATGGCTACACCTTC.

The rearrangement links TRBV7-3 to TRBJ2-1; D may be TRBD1 or TRBD2 (6 bases each). Germline lookup yields CDR1 SGHTA and CDR2 FQGTGA. With 1 base removed from V and 8 bases from J, the gap between germline ends came to 15 bases. CDR3 length equals 15 residues. CDR3 in amino acids: CASSLNKGGPYEQFF. As DNA, the CDR3 is TGTGCCAGCAGCTTAAACAAAGGGGGGCCCTATGAGCAGTTCTTC.

This chain connects TRBV5-1 to TRBJ2-5, with 8 bases lining up with TRBD2. This CDR3 has 16 residues. V lost 0 bases, J lost 5 bases, and 9 bases stayed unmatched. The germline CDR1 and CDR2 sequences are SGHRS and YFSETQ. CDR3 amino acids: CASSLAVSGGGETQYF. As DNA, the CDR3 is TGCGCCAGCAGCTTGGCGGTGAGCGGGGGCGGCGAGACCCAGTACTTC.

V gene TRBV2 combines with J gene TRBJ1-1; D unclear. CDR3 length equals 13 residues. V lost 6 bases and J lost 1, with 9 bases in between. Germline V gene sequence: CDR1 SNHLY, CDR2 FYNNEI. This CDR3 reads CASSERQNTEAFF. CDR3 DNA sequence: TGTGCCAGCAGCGAGAGACAGAACACTGAAGCTTTCTTT.

This clone is a singleton in its sample. This rearrangement joins TRBV7-9 to TRBJ1-4, with D hard to call. Trimming removed 1 base from V and 6 bases from J, with 0 bases in between. Germline CDR1 SEHNR, CDR2 FQNEAQ (reference sequence). The length of the CDR3 is 11 residues. CDR3 nucleotide sequence: TGTGCCAGCAGCTTAGATGAAAAACTGTTTTTT. This encodes CASSLDEKLFF.

This sequence joins TRBV6-4 and TRBJ1-2; D gene uncertain. Germline V gives CDR1 MRHNA, CDR2 SNTAGT. CDR3 length: 16 residues. The germline V and J ends were trimmed by 0 bases and 8 bases, with 19 bases remaining between them. DNA for the CDR3: TGTGCCAGCAGTGACTCTAGGTTGGCTCGTCGGGAAGGCTACACCTTC. This gives the protein CASSDSRLARREGYTF.